The text below deals with one T cell receptor beta chain. Its antigen remains unknown. With survey level as its setting, the immunoSEQ assay was v3.0. Generated by immunoSEQ multiplex PCR, the TCRdb table keeps only in-frame clones and is missing some. The table records roughly 25,000 clones, 85% of them present only once. The data belong to a study of long-term antiretroviral therapy in people with HIV. Study-wide context: Some samples came about a decade before the 2015 immediate-ART recommendation, and these were the earliest. Whole-study results and caveats: Whereas controls had wider CDR3 length ranges, HIV repertoires had narrower ones.

This CDR3 has 17 residues. V dropped 5 bases and J dropped 4; count of bases not matched to a gene: 11. The germline V gene has CDR1 MNHEY and CDR2 SMNVEV (reference sequence). The chain joins TRBV27 to TRBJ1-2; the match to TRBD1 covers 12 bases. This receptor was obtained from a man aged 35 to 55 with HIV. Source: unsorted PBMCs, taken 2.3 years after starting antiretroviral therapy. The CDR3 nucleotides read TGTGCCAGCAGTCCTGGGACAGGGGGCTCTTCGATCTATGGCTACACCTTC. Protein sequence: CASSPGTGGSSIYGYTF.